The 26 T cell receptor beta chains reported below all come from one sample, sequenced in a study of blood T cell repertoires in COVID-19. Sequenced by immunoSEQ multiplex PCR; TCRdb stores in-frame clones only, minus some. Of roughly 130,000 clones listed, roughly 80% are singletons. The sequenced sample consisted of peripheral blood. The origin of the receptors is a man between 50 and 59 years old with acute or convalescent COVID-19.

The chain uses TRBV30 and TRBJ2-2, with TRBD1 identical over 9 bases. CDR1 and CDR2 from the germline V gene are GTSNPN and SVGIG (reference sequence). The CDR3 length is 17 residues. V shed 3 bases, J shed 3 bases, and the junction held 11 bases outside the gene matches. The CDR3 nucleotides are TGTGCCTGGAGCCTAAAATCGGGACAGGGCCACACCGGGGAGCTGTTTTTT. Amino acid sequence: CAWSLKSGQGHTGELFF.

CDR3 residues: CASSYTGGLHNSPLHF. The CDR3 DNA reads TGTGCCAGCAGTTACACAGGGGGCCTCCATAATTCACCCCTCCACTTT. The chain joins TRBV6-5 to TRBJ1-6; the match to TRBD1 covers 9 bases. From germline, CDR1 is MNHEY and CDR2 SVGAGI. The V segment lost 2 bases and the J segment 5 bases; nucleotides outside the gene matches: 4. This CDR3 is built from 16 residues.

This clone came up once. The CDR3 protein is CASSLDGQGADTGELFF. CDR3 coding DNA: TGTGCCAGCAGCTTAGACGGGCAGGGGGCGGACACCGGGGAGCTGTTTTTT. This chain uses TRBV13 with TRBJ2-2, with 8 bases matching TRBD1. V lost 1 base, J lost 3 bases, and 7 bases stayed unmatched. Germline V lookup: CDR1 PRHDT, CDR2 FYEKMQ (reference sequence). CDR3 length: 17 amino acids.

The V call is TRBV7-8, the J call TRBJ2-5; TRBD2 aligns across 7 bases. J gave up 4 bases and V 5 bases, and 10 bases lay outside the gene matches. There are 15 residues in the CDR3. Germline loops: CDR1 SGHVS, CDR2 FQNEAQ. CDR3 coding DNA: TGTGCCAGCAGCGCAAGGCGGGGGATTCGAGAGACCCAGTACTTC. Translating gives CASSARRGIRETQYF. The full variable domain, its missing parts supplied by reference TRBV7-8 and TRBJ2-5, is GAGVSQSPRYKVAKRGQDVALRCDPISGHVSLFWYQQALGQGPEFLTYFQNEAQLDKSGLPSDRFFAERPEGSVSTLKIQRTQQEDSAVYLCASSARRGIRETQYFGPGTRLLVL.

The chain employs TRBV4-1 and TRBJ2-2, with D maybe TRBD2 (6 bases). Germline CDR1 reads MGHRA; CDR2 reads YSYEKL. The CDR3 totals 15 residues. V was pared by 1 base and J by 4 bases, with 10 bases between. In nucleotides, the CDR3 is TGCGCCAGCAGCCAAGGGTCAGCGGGCACCGGGGAGCTGTTTTTT. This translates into CASSQGSAGTGELFF.

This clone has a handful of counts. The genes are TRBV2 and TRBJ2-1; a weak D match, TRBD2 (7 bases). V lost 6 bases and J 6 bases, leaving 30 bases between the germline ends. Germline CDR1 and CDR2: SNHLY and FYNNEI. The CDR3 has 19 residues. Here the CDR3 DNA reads TGTGCCAGCAGGGACCGTGGGGGGGCCCCTGGTCCGCCTTTCAATGAGCAGTTCTTC. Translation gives CASRDRGGAPGPPFNEQFF.

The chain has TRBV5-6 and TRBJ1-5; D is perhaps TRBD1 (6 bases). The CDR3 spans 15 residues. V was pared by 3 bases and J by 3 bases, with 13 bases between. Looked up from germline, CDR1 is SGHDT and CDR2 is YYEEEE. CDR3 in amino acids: CASSWGGGLNQPQHF. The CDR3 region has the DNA TGTGCCAGCAGCTGGGGCGGGGGCCTCAATCAGCCCCAGCATTTT.

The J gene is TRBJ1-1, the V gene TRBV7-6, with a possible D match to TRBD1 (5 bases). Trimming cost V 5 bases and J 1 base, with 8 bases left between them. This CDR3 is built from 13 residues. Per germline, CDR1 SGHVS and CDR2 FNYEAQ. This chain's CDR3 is CASSDSKNTEAFF. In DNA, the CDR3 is TGTGCCAGCAGCGACAGTAAGAACACTGAAGCTTTCTTT. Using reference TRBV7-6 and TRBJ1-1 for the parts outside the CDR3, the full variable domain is GAGVSQSPRYKVTKRGQDVALRCDPISGHVSLYWYRQALGQGPEFLTYFNYEAQQDKSGLPNDRFSAERPEGSISTLTIQRTEQRDSAMYRCASSDSKNTEAFFGQGTRLTVV.

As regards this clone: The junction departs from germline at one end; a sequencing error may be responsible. CDR3 residues: CASNERAYGYTF. CDR3 coding DNA: TGTGCCAGCAATGAAAGAGCCTATGGCTACACCTTC. The chain employs TRBV6-1 and TRBJ1-2; D is undetermined. The CDR3 is 12 amino acids. Germline-derived CDR1 and CDR2 are MNHNS and SASEGT.

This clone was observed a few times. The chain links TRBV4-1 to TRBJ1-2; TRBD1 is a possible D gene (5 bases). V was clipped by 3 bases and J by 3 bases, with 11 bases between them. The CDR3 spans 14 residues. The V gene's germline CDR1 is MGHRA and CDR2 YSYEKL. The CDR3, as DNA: TGCGCCAGCAGCCAGGAGCGGGGGGACTATGGCTACACCTTC. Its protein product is CASSQERGDYGYTF.

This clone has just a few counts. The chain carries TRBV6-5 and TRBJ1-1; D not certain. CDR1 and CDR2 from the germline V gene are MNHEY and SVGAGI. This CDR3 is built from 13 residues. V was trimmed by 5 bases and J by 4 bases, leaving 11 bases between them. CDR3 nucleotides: TGTGCCAGCAGTACCCCAAGAGGCACTGAAGCTTTCTTT. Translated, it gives CASSTPRGTEAFF.

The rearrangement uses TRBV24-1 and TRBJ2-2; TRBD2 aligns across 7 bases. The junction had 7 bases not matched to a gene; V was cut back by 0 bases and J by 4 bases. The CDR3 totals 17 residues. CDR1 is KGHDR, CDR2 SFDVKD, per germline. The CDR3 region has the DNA TGTGCCACCAGTGATTTGCAAGGGGAGGGAGGCACCGGGGAGCTGTTTTTT. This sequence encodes CATSDLQGEGGTGELFF.

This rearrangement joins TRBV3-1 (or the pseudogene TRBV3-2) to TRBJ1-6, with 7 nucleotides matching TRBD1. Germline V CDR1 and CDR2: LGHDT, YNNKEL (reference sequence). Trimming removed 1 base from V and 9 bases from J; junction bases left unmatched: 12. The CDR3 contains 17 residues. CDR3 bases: TGTGCCAGCAGCCAAGGCGGAACAGGGGTCTTCGGTTCACCCCTCCACTTT. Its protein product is CASSQGGTGVFGSPLHF.

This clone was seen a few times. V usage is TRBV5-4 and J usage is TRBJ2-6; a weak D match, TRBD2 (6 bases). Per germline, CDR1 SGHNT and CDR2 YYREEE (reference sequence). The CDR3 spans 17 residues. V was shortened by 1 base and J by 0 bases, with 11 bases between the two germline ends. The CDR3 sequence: CASSLMGLNSGANVLTF. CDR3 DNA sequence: TGTGCCAGCAGCTTGATGGGACTGAACTCTGGGGCCAACGTCCTGACTTTC.

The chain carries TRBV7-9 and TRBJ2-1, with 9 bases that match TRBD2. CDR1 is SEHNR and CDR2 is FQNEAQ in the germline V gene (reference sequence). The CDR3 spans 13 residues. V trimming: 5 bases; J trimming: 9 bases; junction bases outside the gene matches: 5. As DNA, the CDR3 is TGTGCCAGCAGCCCCCTAGCGGGGATTGAGCAGTTCTTC. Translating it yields CASSPLAGIEQFF.

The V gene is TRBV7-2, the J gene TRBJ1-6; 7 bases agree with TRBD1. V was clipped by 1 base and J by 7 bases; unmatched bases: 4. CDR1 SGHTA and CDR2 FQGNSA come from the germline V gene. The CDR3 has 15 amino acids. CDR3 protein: CASSLEGTANSPLHF. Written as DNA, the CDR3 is TGTGCCAGCAGCTTAGAGGGGACAGCCAATTCACCCCTCCACTTT.

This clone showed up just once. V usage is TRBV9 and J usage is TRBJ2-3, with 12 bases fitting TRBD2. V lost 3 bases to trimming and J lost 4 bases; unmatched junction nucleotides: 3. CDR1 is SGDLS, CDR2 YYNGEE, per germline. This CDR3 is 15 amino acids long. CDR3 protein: CASSASGGAADTQYF. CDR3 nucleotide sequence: TGTGCCAGCAGCGCTAGCGGGGGGGCGGCAGATACGCAGTATTTT.

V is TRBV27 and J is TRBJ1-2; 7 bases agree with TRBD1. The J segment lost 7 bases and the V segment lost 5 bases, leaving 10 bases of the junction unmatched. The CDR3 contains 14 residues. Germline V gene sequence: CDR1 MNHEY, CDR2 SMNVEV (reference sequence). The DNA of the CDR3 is TGTGCCAGCAGTAGCATATCGACAGGGTTTGGCTACACCTTC. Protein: CASSSISTGFGYTF.

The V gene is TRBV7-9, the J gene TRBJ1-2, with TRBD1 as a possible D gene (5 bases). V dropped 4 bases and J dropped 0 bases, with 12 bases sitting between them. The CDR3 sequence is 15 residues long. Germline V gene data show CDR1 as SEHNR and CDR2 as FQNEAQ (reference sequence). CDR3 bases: TGTGCCAGCAGCTACAGACAGTTCTCTAACTATGGCTACACCTTC. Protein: CASSYRQFSNYGYTF.

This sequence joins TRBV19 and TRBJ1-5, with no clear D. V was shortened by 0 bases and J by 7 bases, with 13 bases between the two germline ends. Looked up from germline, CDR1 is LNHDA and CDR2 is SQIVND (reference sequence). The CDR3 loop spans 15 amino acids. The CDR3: CASSIEESPEQPQHF. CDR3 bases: TGTGCCAGTAGTATAGAGGAGAGTCCCGAGCAGCCCCAGCATTTT.

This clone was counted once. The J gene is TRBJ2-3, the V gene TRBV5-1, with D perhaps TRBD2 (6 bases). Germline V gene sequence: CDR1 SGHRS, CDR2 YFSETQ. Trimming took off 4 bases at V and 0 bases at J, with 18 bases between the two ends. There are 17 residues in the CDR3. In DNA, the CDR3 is TGCGCCAGCAGCCCCCCGTCGTGGGGGACTAGCACAGATACGCAGTATTTT. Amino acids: CASSPPSWGTSTDTQYF.

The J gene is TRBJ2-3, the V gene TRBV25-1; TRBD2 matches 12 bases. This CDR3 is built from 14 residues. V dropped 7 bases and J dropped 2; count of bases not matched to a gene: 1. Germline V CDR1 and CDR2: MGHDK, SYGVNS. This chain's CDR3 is CASTSGGVTDTQYF. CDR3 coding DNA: TGTGCCAGCACTAGCGGGGGGGTCACAGATACGCAGTATTTT.

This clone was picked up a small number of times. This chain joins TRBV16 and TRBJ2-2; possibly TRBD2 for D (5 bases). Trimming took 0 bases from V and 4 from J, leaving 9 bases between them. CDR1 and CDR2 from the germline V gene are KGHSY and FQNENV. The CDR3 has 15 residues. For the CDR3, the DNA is TGTGCCAGCAGCCAATCTCTAGCTTCCACCGGGGAGCTGTTTTTT. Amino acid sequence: CASSQSLASTGELFF.

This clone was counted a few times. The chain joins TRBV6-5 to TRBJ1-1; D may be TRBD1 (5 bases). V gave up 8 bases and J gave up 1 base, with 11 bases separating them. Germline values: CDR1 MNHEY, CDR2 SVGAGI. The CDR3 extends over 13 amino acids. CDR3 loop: CASFRDWNTEAFF. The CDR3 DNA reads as TGTGCCAGCTTTCGGGACTGGAACACTGAAGCTTTCTTT.

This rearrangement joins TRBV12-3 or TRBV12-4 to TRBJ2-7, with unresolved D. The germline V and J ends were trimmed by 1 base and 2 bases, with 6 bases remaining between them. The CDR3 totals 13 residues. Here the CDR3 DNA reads TGTGCCAGCAGTTTAGGGCCCACCTACGAGCAGTACGTC. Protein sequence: CASSLGPTYEQYV.

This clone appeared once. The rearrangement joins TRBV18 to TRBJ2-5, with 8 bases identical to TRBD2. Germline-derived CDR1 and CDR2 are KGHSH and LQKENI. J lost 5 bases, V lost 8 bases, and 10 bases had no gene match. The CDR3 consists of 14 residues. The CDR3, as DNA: TGTGCCAGCCAAGCCCTGGAGCGGGGGGAGACCCAGTACTTC. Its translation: CASQALERGETQYF.